These T cell receptor beta chains were read from a single sample in a study of neoadjuvant anti-PD-1 for oral cavity cancer. Sequencing used immunoSEQ multiplex PCR; TCRdb keeps in-frame clones, though not all of them. The sample has 30,000 to 40,000 clones; about 83% are singletons. Material: PBMCs, obtained before nivolumab (anti-PD-1) treatment. Every receptor here comes from a person between 40 and 79 years old with oral cavity squamous cell carcinoma. Each CDR3 is given with its conserved first and last residue. Fields, in order: D gene, V gene, J gene, clone size, CDR3 protein, CDR3 DNA. The D gene is left open where the match is weak. A clone size is listed for some rows: how often the clone was seen (once, few, many), or a class if it is expanded.

.	TRBV7-4	TRBJ1-2	.	CASSLVVANYGYTF	TGTGCCAGCAGCTTAGTCGTCGCAAACTATGGCTACACCTTC
TRBD2	TRBV4-3	TRBJ2-1	once	CASSQERGGSYNEQFF	TGCGCCAGCAGCCAAGAGCGGGGGGGCTCCTACAATGAGCAGTTCTTC
.	TRBV6-5	TRBJ1-2	.	CASSYSFGAANYGYTF	TGTGCCAGCAGTTACTCGTTCGGGGCCGCTAACTATGGCTACACCTTC
.	TRBV19	TRBJ1-5	.	CASSSGGNQPQHF	TGTGCCAGTAGTAGTGGGGGCAATCAGCCCCAGCATTTT
.	TRBV13	TRBJ2-7	.	CASSLRGLSYEQYF	TGTGCCAGCAGCTTAAGAGGCCTATCCTACGAGCAGTACTTC
.	TRBV7-9	TRBJ1-4	.	CASSPRTANEKLFF	TGTGCCAGCAGCCCCCGGACAGCGAATGAAAAACTGTTTTTT
.	TRBV11-2	TRBJ2-2	.	CASSYPGLNTGELFF	TGTGCCAGCAGTTACCCGGGACTTAACACCGGGGAGCTGTTTTTT
.	TRBV11-2	TRBJ1-2	.	CASSRRAPGYTF	TGTGCCAGCAGCCGCAGGGCCCCGGGCTACACCTTC
TRBD2	TRBV2	TRBJ2-5	.	CASSEERGEETQYF	TGTGCCAGCAGTGAAGAGCGGGGGGAAGAGACCCAGTACTTC
.	TRBV7-3	TRBJ2-2	.	CASSPRAAGELFF	TGTGCCAGCAGCCCCAGGGCAGCCGGGGAGCTGTTTTTT
.	TRBV27	TRBJ2-1	.	CASSLYTYNEQFF	TGTGCCAGCAGTTTATATACCTACAATGAGCAGTTCTTC
TRBD1	TRBV15	TRBJ2-5	.	CATSTRQGQETQYF	TGTGCCACCAGCACCCGACAGGGCCAAGAGACCCAGTACTTC
.	TRBV6-4	TRBJ2-2	.	CASSESGFTGELFF	TGTGCCAGCAGTGAATCTGGGTTCACCGGGGAGCTGTTTTTT
TRBD1	TRBV5-4	TRBJ1-1	.	CASSRTGGAGNTEAFF	TGTGCCAGCAGTCGGACAGGGGGCGCTGGAAACACTGAAGCTTTCTTT
.	TRBV4-1	TRBJ1-3	once	CASSPWSGNTIYF	TGCGCCAGCAGCCCCTGGAGCGGGAACACCATATATTTT
TRBD1	TRBV2	TRBJ2-7	.	CAGGQGYEQYF	TGTGCCGGGGGACAGGGCTACGAGCAGTACTTC
TRBD1	TRBV5-8	TRBJ2-7	.	CASSLDRGRVDEQYF	TGTGCCAGCAGCTTAGACAGGGGGCGCGTAGACGAGCAGTACTTC
.	TRBV5-6	TRBJ2-7	.	CASSLAVAGVTYEQYF	TGTGCCAGCAGCTTGGCTGTAGCAGGGGTGACCTACGAGCAGTACTTC
.	TRBV7-7	TRBJ2-1	.	CASSQFEPNEQFF	TGTGCCAGCAGCCAGTTTGAGCCCAATGAGCAGTTCTTC
.	TRBV19	TRBJ2-1	.	CASSIRPGRVSYNEQFF	TGTGCCAGTAGTATACGACCAGGTAGGGTTTCCTACAATGAGCAGTTCTTC
.	TRBV6-1	TRBJ1-1	.	CASSEVDGTEAFF	TGTGCCAGCAGTGAAGTTGACGGCACTGAAGCTTTCTTT
.	TRBV19	TRBJ2-7	.	CASSGGSYEQYF	TGTGCCAGTAGTGGGGGTTCGTACGAGCAGTACTTC
TRBD1	TRBV27	TRBJ2-2	few	CASSLRTGTTGELFF	TGTGCCAGCAGTTTAAGGACAGGGACCACCGGGGAGCTGTTTTTT
.	TRBV6-1	TRBJ1-3	.	CASRGGAMGDTIYF	TGTGCCAGCCGCGGGGGGGCTATGGGGGACACCATATATTTT
.	TRBV4-2	TRBJ2-7	medium-sized	CASSQEERVIHEQYF	TGTGCCAGCAGCCAAGAAGAGCGGGTGATCCACGAGCAGTACTTC
TRBD2	TRBV4-3	TRBJ2-3	.	CASSQDPLAGIVDTQYF	TGCGCCAGCAGCCAAGATCCCCTAGCGGGGATCGTAGATACGCAGTATTTT
.	TRBV7-9	TRBJ1-4	.	CASSLGGNVGEKLFF	TGTGCCAGCAGCTTAGGAGGGAATGTAGGGGAAAAACTGTTTTTT
.	TRBV28	TRBJ2-7	.	CASSLSHYEQYF	TGTGCCAGCAGTCTCAGCCACTACGAGCAGTACTTC
.	TRBV2	TRBJ1-1	.	CASSAHREAFF	TGTGCCAGCAGTGCCCACCGTGAAGCTTTCTTT